The sequence of this TCR beta chain was determined in a study of patients and donors after allogeneic stem cell transplantation. TCRdb re-called the RT-PCR reads with MiXCR, one entry per CDR3 protein. The repertoire holds approximately 220,000 distinct CDR3 sequences, roughly 38% seen once, with 9.5% to 13% in the top ten. CDR1 SGHNT and CDR2 YYREEE come from the germline V gene (reference sequence). V dropped 5 bases and J dropped 0 bases, with 21 bases sitting between them. The CDR3 is 19 amino acids. The sample consisted of blood, either unsorted or a sorted T cell fraction (not recorded which). This TCR was sampled from a human donor who was either an allogeneic HSCT recipient or a stem cell or donor lymphocyte infusion donor (not recorded which). It is not recorded whose cells these are; they may come from a transplant donor. This chain links TRBV5-4 with TRBJ1-6; TRBD1 is a possible D gene (5 bases). The CDR3 loop is CASSSTEGLYFSYNSPLHF. CDR3 sequence (DNA): TGTGCCAGCAGTTCAACAGAGGGACTTTACTTCTCCTATAATTCACCCCTCCACTTT.